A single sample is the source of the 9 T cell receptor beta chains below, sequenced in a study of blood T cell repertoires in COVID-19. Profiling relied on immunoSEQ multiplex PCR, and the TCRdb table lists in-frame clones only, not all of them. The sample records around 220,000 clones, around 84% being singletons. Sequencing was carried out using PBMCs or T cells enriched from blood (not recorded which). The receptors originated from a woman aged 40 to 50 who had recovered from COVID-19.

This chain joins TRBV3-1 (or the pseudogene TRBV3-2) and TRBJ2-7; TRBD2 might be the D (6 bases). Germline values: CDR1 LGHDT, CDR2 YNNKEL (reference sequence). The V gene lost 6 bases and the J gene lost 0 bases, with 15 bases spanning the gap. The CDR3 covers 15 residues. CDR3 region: CASSLASDSSYEQYV. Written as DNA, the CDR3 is TGTGCCAGCAGTCTCGCTAGCGACAGCTCCTACGAGCAGTACGTC.

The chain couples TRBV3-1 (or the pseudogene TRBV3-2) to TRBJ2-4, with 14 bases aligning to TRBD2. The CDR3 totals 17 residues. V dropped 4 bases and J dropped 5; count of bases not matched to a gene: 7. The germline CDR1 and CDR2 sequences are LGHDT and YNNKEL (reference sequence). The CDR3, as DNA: TGTGCCAGCAGCCGGGGACTAGCGGGAGACCCCGAAAACATTCAGTACTTC. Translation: CASSRGLAGDPENIQYF.

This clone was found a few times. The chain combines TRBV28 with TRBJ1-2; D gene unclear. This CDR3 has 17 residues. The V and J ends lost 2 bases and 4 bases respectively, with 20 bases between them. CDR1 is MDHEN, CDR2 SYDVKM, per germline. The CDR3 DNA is TGTGCCAGCAGTTTAAGTGGAGGGAGGGCAATGCTCTATGGCTACACCTTC. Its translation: CASSLSGGRAMLYGYTF.

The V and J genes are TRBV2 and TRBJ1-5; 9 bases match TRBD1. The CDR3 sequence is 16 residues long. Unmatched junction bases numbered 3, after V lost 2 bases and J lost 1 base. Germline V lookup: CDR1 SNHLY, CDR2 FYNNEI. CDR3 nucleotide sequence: TGTGCCAGCAGTGAACAGGACAGGGGAAGCAATCAGCCCCAGCATTTT. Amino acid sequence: CASSEQDRGSNQPQHF.

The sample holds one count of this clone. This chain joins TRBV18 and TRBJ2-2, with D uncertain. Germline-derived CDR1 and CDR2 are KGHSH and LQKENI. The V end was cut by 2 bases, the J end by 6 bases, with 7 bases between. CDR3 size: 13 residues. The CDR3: CASSPKAAGELFF. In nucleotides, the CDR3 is TGTGCCAGCTCACCAAAGGCGGCCGGGGAGCTGTTTTTT.

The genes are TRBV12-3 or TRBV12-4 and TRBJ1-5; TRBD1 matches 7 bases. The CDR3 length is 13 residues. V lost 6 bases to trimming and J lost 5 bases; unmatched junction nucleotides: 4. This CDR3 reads CASSSDRDQPQHF. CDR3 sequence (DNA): TGTGCCAGCAGCTCAGACAGGGATCAGCCCCAGCATTTT.

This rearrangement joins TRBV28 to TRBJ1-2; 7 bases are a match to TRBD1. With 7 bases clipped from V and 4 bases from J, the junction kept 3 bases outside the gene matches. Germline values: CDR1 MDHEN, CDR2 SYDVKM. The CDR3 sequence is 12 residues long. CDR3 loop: CASTQGRYGYTF. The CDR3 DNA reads TGTGCCAGCACACAGGGGCGCTATGGCTACACCTTC.

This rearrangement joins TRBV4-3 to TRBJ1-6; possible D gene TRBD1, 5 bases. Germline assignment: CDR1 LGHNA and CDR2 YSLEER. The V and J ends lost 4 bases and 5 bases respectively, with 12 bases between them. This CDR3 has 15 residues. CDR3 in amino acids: CASSRRKGHNSPLHF. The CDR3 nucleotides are TGCGCCAGCAGCCGACGGAAGGGGCATAATTCACCCCTCCACTTT.

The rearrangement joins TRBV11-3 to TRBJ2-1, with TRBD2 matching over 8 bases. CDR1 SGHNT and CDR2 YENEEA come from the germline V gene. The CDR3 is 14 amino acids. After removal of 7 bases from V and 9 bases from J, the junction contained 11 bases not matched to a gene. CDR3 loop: CASNAGGRTSEQFF. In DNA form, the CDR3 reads TGTGCCAGCAACGCAGGCGGGAGGACGAGTGAGCAGTTCTTC. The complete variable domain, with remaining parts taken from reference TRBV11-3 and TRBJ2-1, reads EAGVVQSPRYKIIEKKQPVAFWCNPISGHNTLYWYLQNLGQGPELLIRYENEEAVDDSQLPKDRFSAERLKGVDSTLKIQPAELGDSAVYLCASNAGGRTSEQFFGPGTRLTVL.